The source of this T cell receptor (beta chain) is a study of CD8 T cells in Susac syndrome. The CDR3 extends over 16 amino acids. CDR1 is SGHVS and CDR2 is FNYEAQ in the germline V gene. With 1 base clipped from V and 2 bases from J, the junction kept 5 bases outside the gene matches. A note on this clonotype: Antigen unknown.

Roughly 0.45 to 1 ug RNA was reverse transcribed with random hexamers. TCRdb reprocessed the immunoSEQ multiplex PCR reads with MiXCR, giving one entry per CDR3 protein. The profile shows roughly 150,000 distinct CDR3 sequences, approximately 95% of them singletons. Overall study findings and caveats: Within Susac syndrome CD4+ T cell repertoires, clonal expansion was not evident.

From blood CD8+ and CD4+ T cells, TCR beta sequences were generated. Both CD4+ and CD8+ T cells were negatively isolated, and TEMRA cells underwent FACS enrichment. The chain joins TRBV7-6 to TRBJ1-5; 7 nucleotides match TRBD1. The receptor was isolated from a human donor with Susac syndrome. Sequenced sample: CD4+ T cells from PBMCs. CDR3 nucleotides: TGTGCCAGCAGCTTAGGACAGGGAAGGGGCAATCAGCCCCAGCATTTT. Amino acids: CASSLGQGRGNQPQHF. Filled out from reference TRBV7-6 and TRBJ1-5, the complete variable domain reads GAGVSQSPRYKVTKRGQDVALRCDPISGHVSLYWYRQALGQGPEFLTYFNYEAQQDKSGLPNDRFSAERPEGSISTLTIQRTEQRDSAMYRCASSLGQGRGNQPQHFGDGTRLSIL.